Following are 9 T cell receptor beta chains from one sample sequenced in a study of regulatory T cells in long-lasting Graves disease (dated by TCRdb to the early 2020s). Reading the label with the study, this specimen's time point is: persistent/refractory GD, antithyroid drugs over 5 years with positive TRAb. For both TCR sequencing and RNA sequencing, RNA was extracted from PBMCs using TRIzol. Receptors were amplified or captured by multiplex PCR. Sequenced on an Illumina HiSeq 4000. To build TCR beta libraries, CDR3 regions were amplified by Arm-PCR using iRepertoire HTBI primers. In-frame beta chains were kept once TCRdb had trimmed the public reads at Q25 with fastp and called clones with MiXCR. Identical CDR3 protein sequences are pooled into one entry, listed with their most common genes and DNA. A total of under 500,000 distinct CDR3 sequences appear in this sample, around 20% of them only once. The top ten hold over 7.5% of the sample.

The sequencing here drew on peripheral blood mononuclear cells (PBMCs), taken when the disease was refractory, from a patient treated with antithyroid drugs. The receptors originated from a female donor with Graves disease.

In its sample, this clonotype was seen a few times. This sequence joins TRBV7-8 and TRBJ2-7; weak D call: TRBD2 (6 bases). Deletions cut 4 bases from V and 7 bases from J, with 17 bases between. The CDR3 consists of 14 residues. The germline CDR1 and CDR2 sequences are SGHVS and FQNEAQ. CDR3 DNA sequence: TGTGCCAGCAGCTCTAGCGTCCAAGGGAGAGAGCAGTACTTC. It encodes CASSSSVQGREQYF.

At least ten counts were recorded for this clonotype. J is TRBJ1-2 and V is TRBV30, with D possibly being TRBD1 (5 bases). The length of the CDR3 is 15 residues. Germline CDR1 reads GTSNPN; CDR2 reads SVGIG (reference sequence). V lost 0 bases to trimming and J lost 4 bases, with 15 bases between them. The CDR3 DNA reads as TGTGCCTGGAGTGTACTTGGGGGTTCCGCCTATGGCTACACCTTC. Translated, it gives CAWSVLGGSAYGYTF.

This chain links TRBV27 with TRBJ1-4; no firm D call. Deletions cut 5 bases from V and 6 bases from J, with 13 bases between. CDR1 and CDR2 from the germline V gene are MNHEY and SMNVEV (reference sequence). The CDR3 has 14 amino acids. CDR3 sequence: CASSLGRFYEKLFF. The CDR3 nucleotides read TGTGCCAGCAGTCTCGGGAGATTTTATGAAAAACTGTTTTTT.

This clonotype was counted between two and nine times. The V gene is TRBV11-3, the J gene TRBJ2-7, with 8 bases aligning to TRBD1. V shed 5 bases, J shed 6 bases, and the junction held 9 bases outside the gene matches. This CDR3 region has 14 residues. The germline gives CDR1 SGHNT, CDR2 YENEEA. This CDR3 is CASSRTGLTGEQYF. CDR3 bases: TGTGCCAGCAGCCGGACAGGGTTGACCGGCGAGCAGTACTTC.

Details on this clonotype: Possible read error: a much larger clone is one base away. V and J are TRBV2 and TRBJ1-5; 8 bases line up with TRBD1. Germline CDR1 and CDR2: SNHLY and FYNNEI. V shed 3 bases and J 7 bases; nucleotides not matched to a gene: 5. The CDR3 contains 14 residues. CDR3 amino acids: CASSDSGGLQPQHF. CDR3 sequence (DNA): TGTGCCAGCAGTGACTCAGGGGGCCTCCAGCCCCAGCATTTT.

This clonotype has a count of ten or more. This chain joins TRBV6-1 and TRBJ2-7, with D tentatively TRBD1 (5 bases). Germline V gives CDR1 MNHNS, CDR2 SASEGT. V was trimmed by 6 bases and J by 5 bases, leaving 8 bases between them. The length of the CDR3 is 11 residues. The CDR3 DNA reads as TGTGCCAGCAGATCAGGGAACGAGCAGTACTTC. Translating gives CASRSGNEQYF.

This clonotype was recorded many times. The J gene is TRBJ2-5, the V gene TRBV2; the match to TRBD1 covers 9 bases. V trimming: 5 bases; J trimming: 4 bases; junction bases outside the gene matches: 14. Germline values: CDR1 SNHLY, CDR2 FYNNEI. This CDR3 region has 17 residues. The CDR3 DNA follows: TGTGCCAGCAGTCGCTTTGGACTCACAGGGGGCCGAGAGACCCAGTACTTC. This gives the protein CASSRFGLTGGRETQYF.

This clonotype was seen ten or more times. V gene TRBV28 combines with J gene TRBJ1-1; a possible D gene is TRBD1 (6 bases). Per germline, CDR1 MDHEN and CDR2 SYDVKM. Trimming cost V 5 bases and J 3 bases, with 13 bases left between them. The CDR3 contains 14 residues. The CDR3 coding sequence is TGTGCCAGCAGTGCACAGGGTAGGTACACTGAAGCTTTCTTT. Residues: CASSAQGRYTEAFF. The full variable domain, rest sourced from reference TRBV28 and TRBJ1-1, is DVKVTQSSRYLVKRTGEKVFLECVQDMDHENMFWYRQDPGLGLRLIYFSYDVKMKEKGDIPEGYSVSREKKERFSLILESASTNQTSMYLCASSAQGRYTEAFFGQGTRLTVV.

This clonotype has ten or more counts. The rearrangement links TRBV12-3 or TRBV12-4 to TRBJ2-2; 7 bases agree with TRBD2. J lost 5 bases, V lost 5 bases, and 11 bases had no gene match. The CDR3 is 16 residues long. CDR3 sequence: CASSPLGGIGTGELFF. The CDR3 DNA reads TGTGCCAGCAGTCCCCTGGGAGGGATTGGTACCGGGGAGCTGTTTTTT.